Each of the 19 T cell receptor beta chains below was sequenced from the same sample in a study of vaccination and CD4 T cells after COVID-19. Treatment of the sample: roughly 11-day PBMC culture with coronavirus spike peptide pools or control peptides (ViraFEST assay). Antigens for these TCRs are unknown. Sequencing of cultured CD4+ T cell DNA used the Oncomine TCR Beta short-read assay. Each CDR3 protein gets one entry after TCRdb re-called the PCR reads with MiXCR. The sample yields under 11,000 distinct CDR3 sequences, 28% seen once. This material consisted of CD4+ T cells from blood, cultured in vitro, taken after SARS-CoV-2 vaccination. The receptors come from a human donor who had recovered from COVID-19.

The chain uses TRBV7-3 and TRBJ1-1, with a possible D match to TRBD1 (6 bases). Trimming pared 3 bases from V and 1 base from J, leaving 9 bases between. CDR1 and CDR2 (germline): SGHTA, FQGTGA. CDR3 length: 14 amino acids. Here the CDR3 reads CASSLGHSNTEAFF. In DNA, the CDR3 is TGTGCCAGCAGCTTGGGACACTCGAACACTGAAGCTTTCTTT.

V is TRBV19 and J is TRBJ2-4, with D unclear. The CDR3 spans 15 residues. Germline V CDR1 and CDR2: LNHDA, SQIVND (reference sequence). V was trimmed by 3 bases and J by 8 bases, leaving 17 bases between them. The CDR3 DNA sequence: TGTGCCAGTAGTATTTTCTTTAACAGTGGGGACATTCAGTACTTC. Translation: CASSIFFNSGDIQYF.

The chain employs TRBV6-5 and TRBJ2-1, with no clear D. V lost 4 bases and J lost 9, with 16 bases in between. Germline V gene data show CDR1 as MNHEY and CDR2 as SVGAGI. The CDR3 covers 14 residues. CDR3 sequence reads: CASSFDPVIGEQFF. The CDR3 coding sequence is TGTGCCAGCAGTTTTGATCCGGTGATCGGTGAGCAGTTCTTC.

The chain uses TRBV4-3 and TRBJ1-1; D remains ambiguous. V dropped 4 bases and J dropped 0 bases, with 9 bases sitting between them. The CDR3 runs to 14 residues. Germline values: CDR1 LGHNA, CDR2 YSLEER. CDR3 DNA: TGCGCCAGCAGCCCCCGGGCAATGAACACTGAAGCTTTCTTT. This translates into CASSPRAMNTEAFF.

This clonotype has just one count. CDR3 in DNA: TGTGCCAGCTCACCCGGACTTTCCAGCACAGATACGCAGTATTTT. Amino acid sequence: CASSPGLSSTDTQYF. The chain uses TRBV18 and TRBJ2-3; D is perhaps TRBD2 (5 bases). The V gene lost 3 bases and the J gene lost 0 bases, with 10 bases spanning the gap. The germline CDR1 and CDR2 sequences are KGHSH and LQKENI. The length of the CDR3 is 15 residues.

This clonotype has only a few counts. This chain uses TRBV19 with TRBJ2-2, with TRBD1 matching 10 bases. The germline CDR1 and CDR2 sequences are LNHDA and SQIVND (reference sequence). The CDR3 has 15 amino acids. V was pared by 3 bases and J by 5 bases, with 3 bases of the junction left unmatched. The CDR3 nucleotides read TGTGCCAGTAGTATTATGGGACAGGGGACCGGGGAGCTGTTTTTT. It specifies CASSIMGQGTGELFF.

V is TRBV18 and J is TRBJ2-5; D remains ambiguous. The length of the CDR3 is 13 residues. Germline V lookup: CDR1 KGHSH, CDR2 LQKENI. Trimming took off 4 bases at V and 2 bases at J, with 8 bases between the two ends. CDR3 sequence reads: CASSLGLQETQYF. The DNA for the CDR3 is TGTGCCAGCTCACTTGGCCTACAAGAGACCCAGTACTTC. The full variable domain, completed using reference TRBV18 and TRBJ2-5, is NAGVMQNPRHLVRRRGQEARLRCSPMKGHSHVYWYRQLPEEGLKFMVYLQKENIIDESGMPKERFSAEFPKEGPSILRIQQVVRGDSAAYFCASSLGLQETQYFGPGTRLLVL.

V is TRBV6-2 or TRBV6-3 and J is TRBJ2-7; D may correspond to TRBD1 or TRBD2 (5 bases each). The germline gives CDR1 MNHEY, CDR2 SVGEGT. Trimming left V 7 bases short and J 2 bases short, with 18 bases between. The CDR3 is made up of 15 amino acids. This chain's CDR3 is CASTTGPFQTYEQYF. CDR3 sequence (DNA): TGTGCCAGCACTACGGGACCGTTTCAGACCTACGAGCAGTACTTC.

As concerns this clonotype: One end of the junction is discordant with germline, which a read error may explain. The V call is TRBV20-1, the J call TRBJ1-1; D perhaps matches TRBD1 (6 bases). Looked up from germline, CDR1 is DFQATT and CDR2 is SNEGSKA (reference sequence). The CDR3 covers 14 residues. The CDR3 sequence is CSAKAGTLNAEAFF. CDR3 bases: TGCAGTGCTAAGGCGGGGACACTGAACGCTGAAGCTTTCTTT.

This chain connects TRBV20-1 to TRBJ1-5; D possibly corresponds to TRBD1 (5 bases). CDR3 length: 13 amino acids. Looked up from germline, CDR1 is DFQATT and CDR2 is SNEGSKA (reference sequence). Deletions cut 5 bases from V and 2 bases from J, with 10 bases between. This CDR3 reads CSARGDGNQPQHF. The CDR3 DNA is TGCAGTGCTCGGGGCGATGGCAATCAGCCCCAGCATTTT.

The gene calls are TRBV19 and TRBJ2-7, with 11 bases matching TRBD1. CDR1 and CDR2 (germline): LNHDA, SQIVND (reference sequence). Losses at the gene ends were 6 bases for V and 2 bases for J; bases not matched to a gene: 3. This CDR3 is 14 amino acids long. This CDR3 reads CASSGTGGAYEQYF. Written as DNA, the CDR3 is TGTGCCAGTAGCGGGACAGGGGGAGCCTACGAGCAGTACTTC.

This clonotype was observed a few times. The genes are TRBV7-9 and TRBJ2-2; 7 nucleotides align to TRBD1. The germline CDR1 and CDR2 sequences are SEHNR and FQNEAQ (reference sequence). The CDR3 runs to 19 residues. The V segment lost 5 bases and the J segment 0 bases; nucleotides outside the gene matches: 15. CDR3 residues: CASSPTEYTGTANTGELFF. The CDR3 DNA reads TGTGCCAGCAGCCCGACGGAGTACACCGGGACAGCGAACACCGGGGAGCTGTTTTTT.

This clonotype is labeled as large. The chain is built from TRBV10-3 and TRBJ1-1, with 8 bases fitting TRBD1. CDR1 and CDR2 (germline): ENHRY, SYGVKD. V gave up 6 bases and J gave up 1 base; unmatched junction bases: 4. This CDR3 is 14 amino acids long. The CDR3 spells CAIRGQVGNTEAFF. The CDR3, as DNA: TGTGCCATCAGGGGACAGGTGGGGAACACTGAAGCTTTCTTT.

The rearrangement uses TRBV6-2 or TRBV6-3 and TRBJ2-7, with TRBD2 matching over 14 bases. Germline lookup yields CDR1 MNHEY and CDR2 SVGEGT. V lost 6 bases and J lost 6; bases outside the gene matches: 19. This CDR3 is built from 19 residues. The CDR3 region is CASRRQGTSGRLRLREQYF. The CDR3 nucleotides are TGTGCCAGCAGGCGACAAGGGACTAGCGGGAGATTAAGGCTACGCGAGCAGTACTTC.

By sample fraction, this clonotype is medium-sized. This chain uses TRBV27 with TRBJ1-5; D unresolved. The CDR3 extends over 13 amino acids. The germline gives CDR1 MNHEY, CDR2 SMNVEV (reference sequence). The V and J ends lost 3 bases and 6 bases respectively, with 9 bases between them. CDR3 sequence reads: CASSFRGVQPQHF. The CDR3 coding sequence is TGTGCCAGCAGTTTTCGGGGTGTTCAGCCCCAGCATTTT.

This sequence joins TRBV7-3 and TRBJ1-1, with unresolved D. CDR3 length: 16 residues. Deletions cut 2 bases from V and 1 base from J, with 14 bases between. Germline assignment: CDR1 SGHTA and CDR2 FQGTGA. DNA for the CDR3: TGTGCCAGCAGCTTAGAGGCAGCGGCTAGGAACACTGAAGCTTTCTTT. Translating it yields CASSLEAAARNTEAFF.

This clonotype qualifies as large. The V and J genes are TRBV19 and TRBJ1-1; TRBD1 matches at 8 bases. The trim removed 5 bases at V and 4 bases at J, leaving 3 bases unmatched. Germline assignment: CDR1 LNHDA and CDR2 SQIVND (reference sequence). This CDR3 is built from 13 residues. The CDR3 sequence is CASSYDRGTEAFF. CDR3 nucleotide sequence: TGTGCCAGTAGTTACGACAGGGGCACTGAAGCTTTCTTT. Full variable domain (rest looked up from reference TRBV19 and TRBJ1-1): DGGITQSPKYLFRKEGQNVTLSCEQNLNHDAMYWYRQDPGQGLRLIYYSQIVNDFQKGDIAEGYSVSREKKESFPLTVTSAQKNPTAFYLCASSYDRGTEAFFGQGTRLTVV.

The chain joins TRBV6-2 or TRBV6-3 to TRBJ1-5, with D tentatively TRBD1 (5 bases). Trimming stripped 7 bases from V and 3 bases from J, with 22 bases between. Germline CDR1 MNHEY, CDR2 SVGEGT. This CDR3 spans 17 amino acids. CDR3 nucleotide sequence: TGTGCCAGCACCCGGGGGGGTCAGCTCGGAACCAATCAGCCCCAGCATTTT. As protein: CASTRGGQLGTNQPQHF.

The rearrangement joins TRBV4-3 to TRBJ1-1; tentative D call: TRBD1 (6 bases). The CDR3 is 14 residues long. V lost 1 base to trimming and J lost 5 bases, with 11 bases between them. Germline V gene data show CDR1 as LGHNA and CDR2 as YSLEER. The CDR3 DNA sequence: TGCGCCAGCAGCCAAGTGGGGGCAGGGACTGAAGCTTTCTTT. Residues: CASSQVGAGTEAFF.